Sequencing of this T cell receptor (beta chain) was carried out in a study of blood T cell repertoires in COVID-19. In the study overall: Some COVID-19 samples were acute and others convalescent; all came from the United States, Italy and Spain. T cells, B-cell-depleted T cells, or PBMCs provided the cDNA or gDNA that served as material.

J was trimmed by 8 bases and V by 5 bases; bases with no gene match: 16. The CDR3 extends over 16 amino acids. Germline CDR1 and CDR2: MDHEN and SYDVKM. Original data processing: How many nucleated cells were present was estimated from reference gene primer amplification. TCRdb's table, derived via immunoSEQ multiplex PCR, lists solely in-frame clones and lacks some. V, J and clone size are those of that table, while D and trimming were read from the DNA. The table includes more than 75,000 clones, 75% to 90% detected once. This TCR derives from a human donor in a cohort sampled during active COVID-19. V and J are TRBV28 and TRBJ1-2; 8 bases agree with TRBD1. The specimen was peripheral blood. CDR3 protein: CASSRLTGALSGGYTF. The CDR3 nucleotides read TGTGCCAGCAGTCGACTGACAGGGGCACTATCAGGAGGCTACACCTTC.